This entry lists 17 T cell receptor beta chains sequenced from one sample in a study of control samples from healthy donors and cancer patients. Data came from immunoSEQ multiplex PCR; TCRdb stores just in-frame clones and leaves some out. The data contain around 84,000 clones, 91% of them singletons. Sample: blood. These receptors came from a young man in good health.

The rearrangement joins TRBV4-2 to TRBJ2-3; D call uncertain. The CDR3 has 16 amino acids. Germline V CDR1 and CDR2: LGHNA, YNFKEQ. V was shortened by 4 bases and J by 2 bases, with 16 bases between the two germline ends. In nucleotides, the CDR3 is TGTGCCAGCAGCCTCGGACCCCTGGATTCCACAGATACGCAGTATTTT. It codes for CASSLGPLDSTDTQYF.

This chain uses TRBV14 with TRBJ1-2, with unresolved D. Germline CDR1 is SGHDN and CDR2 is FVKESK. V was shortened by 4 bases and J by 4 bases, with 16 bases between the two germline ends. The CDR3 has 15 amino acids. For the CDR3, the DNA is TGTGCCAGCAGCCTCCGGGCGGGTTGGAGCTATGGCTACACCTTC. Its protein is CASSLRAGWSYGYTF.

This clone is a singleton in its sample. Written as DNA, the CDR3 is TGTGCCAGCAGCTCGCAGACAGGCAAAGAGACCCAGTACTTC. As protein: CASSSQTGKETQYF. The chain employs TRBV7-9 and TRBJ2-5; D perhaps matches TRBD1 (6 bases). The V end lost 4 bases, the J end lost 3 bases, and 12 bases lay between the germline ends. CDR1 and CDR2 from the germline V gene are SEHNR and FQNEAQ (reference sequence). This CDR3 region has 14 residues.

This clone was seen a few times. The chain employs TRBV28 and TRBJ1-1; a weak D match, TRBD1 (6 bases). This CDR3 region has 16 residues. Germline V gene sequence: CDR1 MDHEN, CDR2 SYDVKM. Between the trimmed V and J ends, which lost 8 bases and 2 bases, there was a span of 21 bases. The CDR3 reads CASLTTGLGSNTEAFF. The CDR3 coding sequence is TGTGCCAGCCTTACAACAGGGCTGGGGTCTAACACTGAAGCTTTCTTT.

V is TRBV11-2 and J is TRBJ2-2; possibly TRBD2 for D (5 bases). The germline V and J ends were trimmed by 3 bases and 2 bases, with 22 bases remaining between them. The germline gives CDR1 SGHAT, CDR2 FQNNGV. The length of the CDR3 is 19 residues. The CDR3 loop reads CASSLSPGPRRVNTGELFF. The CDR3 DNA sequence: TGTGCCAGCAGCTTGTCGCCGGGCCCAAGGCGGGTAAACACCGGGGAGCTGTTTTTT.

The chain links TRBV10-1 to TRBJ1-3; TRBD1 matches at 9 bases. J lost 3 bases, V lost 0 bases, and 3 bases had no gene match. The germline gives CDR1 WNHNN, CDR2 SYGVQD (reference sequence). This CDR3 has 16 residues. CDR3 coding DNA: TGCGCCAGCAGTGAGTCGTTGGACAGGGGTGGAAACACCATATATTTT. Translated: CASSESLDRGGNTIYF.

The CDR3: CASSENREWSREGLSGPQHF. The CDR3 region has the DNA TGTGCCAGCAGTGAAAACAGGGAGTGGAGTCGTGAGGGGTTGTCGGGGCCCCAGCATTTT. The V call is TRBV2, the J call TRBJ1-5; D may be TRBD1 (6 bases). V was shortened by 2 bases and J by 9 bases, with 32 bases between the two germline ends. Per germline, CDR1 SNHLY and CDR2 FYNNEI. The CDR3 length is 20 residues.

This chain joins TRBV2 and TRBJ2-2; no clear D. The germline V and J ends were trimmed by 2 bases and 7 bases, with 17 bases remaining between them. Germline V gene sequence: CDR1 SNHLY, CDR2 FYNNEI. This CDR3 has 16 amino acids. The CDR3 nucleotides are TGTGCCAGCAGTGAAATTGGAGTCCGGTCGGTCGGGGAGCTGTTTTTT. Its protein is CASSEIGVRSVGELFF.

In the case of this clone: This sample also contains other DNA sequences that code for the same CDR3. The chain uses TRBV5-1 and TRBJ1-1; possible D gene TRBD1, 5 bases. This CDR3 is built from 14 residues. In germline, CDR1 is SGHRS, CDR2 YFSETQ. Trimming stripped 5 bases from V and 1 base from J, with 12 bases between. In DNA, the CDR3 is TGCGCCAGCAGGGGAGGCGGGGGGAACACTGAAGCTTTCTTT. Its protein is CASRGGGGNTEAFF.

This rearrangement joins TRBV5-1 to TRBJ2-1, with D maybe TRBD1 (5 bases). Trimming took 4 bases from V and 2 from J, leaving 19 bases between them. Germline values: CDR1 SGHRS, CDR2 YFSETQ. CDR3 length: 17 amino acids. CDR3 DNA: TGCGCCAGCAGCCCACAACCTACAGGAAACCCCTACAATGAGCAGTTCTTC. Its translation is CASSPQPTGNPYNEQFF.

The J gene is TRBJ2-1, the V gene TRBV19, with TRBD1 identical over 9 bases. Germline CDR1 LNHDA, CDR2 SQIVND (reference sequence). This CDR3 has 15 amino acids. Trimming removed 6 bases from V and 4 bases from J; junction bases left unmatched: 7. CDR3 loop: CASRDYRGRYNEQFF. CDR3 DNA: TGTGCCAGTAGAGACTACAGGGGGCGGTACAATGAGCAGTTCTTC.

The chain joins TRBV7-3 to TRBJ2-3; 7 nucleotides align to TRBD1. Germline V gene data show CDR1 as SGHTA and CDR2 as FQGTGA. The CDR3 spans 15 residues. V shed 5 bases, J shed 2 bases, and the junction held 7 bases outside the gene matches. The chain's CDR3 is CASSPDRVLTDTQYF. The CDR3 DNA reads TGTGCCAGCAGCCCCGACAGGGTTCTCACAGATACGCAGTATTTT.

In its sample, this clone was seen once. The rearrangement links TRBV11-3 to TRBJ1-1; D remains unclear. Trimming took 5 bases from V and 1 from J, leaving 8 bases between them. The germline CDR1 and CDR2 sequences are SGHNT and YENEEA. The CDR3 loop spans 13 amino acids. The CDR3 is CASSPGGNTEAFF. The CDR3 region has the DNA TGTGCCAGCAGCCCCGGAGGGAACACTGAAGCTTTCTTT.

The V gene is TRBV10-3, the J gene TRBJ1-6; no firm D call. The V end lost 7 bases, the J end lost 2 bases, and 9 bases lay between the germline ends. CDR3 size: 14 residues. The germline gives CDR1 ENHRY, CDR2 SYGVKD. CDR3 loop: CAIIRVPYNSPLHF. The CDR3 nucleotides read TGTGCCATCATTAGGGTCCCCTATAATTCACCCCTCCACTTT.

V gene TRBV28 combines with J gene TRBJ2-5, with 10 bases that match TRBD1. Trimming took 7 bases from V and 4 from J; bases not matched to a gene: 3. Germline V lookup: CDR1 MDHEN, CDR2 SYDVKM. The CDR3 loop spans 13 amino acids. The CDR3 DNA reads as TGTGCCAGCACCCGGACAGGGGGAGAGACCCAGTACTTC. Encoded protein: CASTRTGGETQYF.

This chain connects TRBV10-3 to TRBJ1-2; 9 bases match TRBD1. There are 16 residues in the CDR3. J lost 0 bases, V lost 6 bases, and 8 bases had no gene match. Germline V gene sequence: CDR1 ENHRY, CDR2 SYGVKD. CDR3 sequence: CAIRKGQGATNYGYTF. Written as DNA, the CDR3 is TGTGCCATCAGGAAGGGACAGGGAGCGACTAACTATGGCTACACCTTC.

This chain links TRBV7-2 with TRBJ2-1; 7 bases agree with TRBD2. With V trimmed by 7 bases and J by 8 bases, 11 bases remained unmatched. The CDR3 extends over 14 amino acids. Germline V lookup: CDR1 SGHTA, CDR2 FQGNSA. This CDR3 is CASKRGSTGHEQFF. The CDR3, as DNA: TGTGCCAGCAAGCGGGGCTCCACGGGCCATGAGCAGTTCTTC.